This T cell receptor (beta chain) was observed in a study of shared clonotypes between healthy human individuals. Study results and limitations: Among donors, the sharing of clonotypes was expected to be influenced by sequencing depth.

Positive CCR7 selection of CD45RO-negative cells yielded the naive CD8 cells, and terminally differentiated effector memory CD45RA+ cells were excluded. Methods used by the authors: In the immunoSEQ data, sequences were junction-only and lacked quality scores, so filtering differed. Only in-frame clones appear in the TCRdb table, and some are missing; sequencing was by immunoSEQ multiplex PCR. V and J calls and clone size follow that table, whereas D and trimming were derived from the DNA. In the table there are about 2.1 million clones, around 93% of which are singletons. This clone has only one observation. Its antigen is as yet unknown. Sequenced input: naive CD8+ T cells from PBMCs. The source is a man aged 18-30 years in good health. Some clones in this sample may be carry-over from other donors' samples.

This CDR3 is CASSPQGQETQYF. CDR3 coding DNA: TGTGCCAGCAGTCCTCAGGGACAAGAGACCCAGTACTTC. V is TRBV27 and J is TRBJ2-5; D perhaps matches TRBD1 (5 bases). Trimming cost V 5 bases and J 2 bases, with 9 bases left between them. Germline V gene data show CDR1 as MNHEY and CDR2 as SMNVEV (reference sequence). This CDR3 has 13 amino acids.